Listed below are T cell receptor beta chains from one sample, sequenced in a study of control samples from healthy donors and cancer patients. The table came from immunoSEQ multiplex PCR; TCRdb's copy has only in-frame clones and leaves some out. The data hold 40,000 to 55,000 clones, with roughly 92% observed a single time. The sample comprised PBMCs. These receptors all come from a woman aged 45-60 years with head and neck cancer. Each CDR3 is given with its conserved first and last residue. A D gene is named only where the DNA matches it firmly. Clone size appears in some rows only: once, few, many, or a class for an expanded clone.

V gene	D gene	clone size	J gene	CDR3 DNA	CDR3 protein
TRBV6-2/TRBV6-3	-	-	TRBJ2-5	TGTGCCAGCAGTTCCCCTGATGAAGAGACCCAGTACTTC	CASSSPDEETQYF
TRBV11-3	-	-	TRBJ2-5	TGTGCCAGCAGTTTCTCCGGGACCGAAGGGGAGACCCAGTACTTC	CASSFSGTEGETQYF
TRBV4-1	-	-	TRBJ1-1	TGCGCCAGCAGCCTCCAAGGGCTCACTGAAGCTTTCTTT	CASSLQGLTEAFF
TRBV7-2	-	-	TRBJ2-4	TGTGCCAGCAGTCGTACCGGAGCTGGGTTCAAAAACATTCAGTACTTC	CASSRTGAGFKNIQYF
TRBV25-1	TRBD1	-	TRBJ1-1	TGTGCCAGCAGCGGAGGGGGCAGGACTGAAGCTTTCTTT	CASSGGGRTEAFF
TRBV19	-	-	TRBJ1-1	TGTGCCAGTAGTATAGTGAGGAGCCGGCAGTTGAACACTGAAGCTTTCTTT	CASSIVRSRQLNTEAFF
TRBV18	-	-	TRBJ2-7	TGTGCCAGCTCGCCCCCAAACGCACGGAGAACCTACGAGCAGTACTTC	CASSPPNARRTYEQYF
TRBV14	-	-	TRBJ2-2	TGTGCCAGCAGCCGTAACTCTCTGTCAGGGCCGAACACCGGGGAGCTGTTTTTT	CASSRNSLSGPNTGELFF
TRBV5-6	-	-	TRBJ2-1	TGTGCCAGCAGCTCCCGGGACTTGGGTTTGGATGAGCAGTTCTTC	CASSSRDLGLDEQFF
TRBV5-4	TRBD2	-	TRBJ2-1	TGTGCCAGCAGCTTAAAGACTAGCGGCCCCAATGAGCAGTTCTTC	CASSLKTSGPNEQFF
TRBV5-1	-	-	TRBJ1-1	TGCGCCAGCAGCGCTTATTCAGGGGCTGGGAACACTGAAGCTTTCTTT	CASSAYSGAGNTEAFF
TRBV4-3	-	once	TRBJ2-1	TGCGCCAGCAGCCAAGCTCCCAGTTTAAAAAATGAGCAGTTCTTC	CASSQAPSLKNEQFF
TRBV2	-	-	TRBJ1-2	TGTGCCAGCAGTGTGGAGCTTAACTATGGCTACACCTTC	CASSVELNYGYTF
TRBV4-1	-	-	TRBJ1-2	TGCGCCAGCAGCCAAGAAAGGCTTCCTCGAGTTTATGGCTACACCTTC	CASSQERLPRVYGYTF
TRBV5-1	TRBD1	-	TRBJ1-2	TGCGCCAGCAGCTCCACAGGGGAGGGCTATGGCTACACCTTC	CASSSTGEGYGYTF
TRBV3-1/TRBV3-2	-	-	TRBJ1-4	TGTGCCAGCAGCCTTGCCGGACACCTGAGTGAAAAACTGTTTTTT	CASSLAGHLSEKLFF
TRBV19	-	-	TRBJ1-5	TGTGCCAGTAGTATAGACCCGCGTTTTAGCAATCAGCCCCAGCATTTT	CASSIDPRFSNQPQHF
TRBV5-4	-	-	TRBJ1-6	TGTGCCAGCAGCTTGGGGGGGACCCTCCACTTT	CASSLGGTLHF
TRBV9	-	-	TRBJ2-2	TGTGCCAGCAGCGTAGGCGTAATCAAAAGGGACACCGGGGAGCTGTTTTTT	CASSVGVIKRDTGELFF
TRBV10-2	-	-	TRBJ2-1	TGCGCCAGCAGTGATATCGGGGGCTCCTACAATGAGCAGTTCTTC	CASSDIGGSYNEQFF
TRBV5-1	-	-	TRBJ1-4	TGCGCCAGCAGCTTGGGGCAGGGTCCCACTAATGAAAAACTGTTTTTT	CASSLGQGPTNEKLFF
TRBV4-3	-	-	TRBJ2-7	TGCGCCAGCAGCCAAGAAGTCGAGCGGACCTTCTCCTACGAGCAGTACTTC	CASSQEVERTFSYEQYF
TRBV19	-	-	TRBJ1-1	TGTGCCAGTAGTACCCCCCCTTCTGAAGCTTTCTTT	CASSTPPSEAFF
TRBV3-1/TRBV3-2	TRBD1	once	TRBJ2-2	TGTGCCAGCAGCCAAGGAGGCCCTAACAGGGGCGCGGAGCCTTCGAACACCGGGGAGCTGTTTTTT	CASSQGGPNRGAEPSNTGELFF
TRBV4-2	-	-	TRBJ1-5	TGTGCCAGCAGCCAAGATCTAGGCGGAGGTCCGATCAATCAGCCCCAGCATTTT	CASSQDLGGGPINQPQHF
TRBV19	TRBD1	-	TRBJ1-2	TGTGCCAGTAGTCCCGGACAGGGAAGGTATGGCTACACCTTC	CASSPGQGRYGYTF
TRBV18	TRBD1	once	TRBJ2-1	TGTGCCAGCTCACCAAGGGGGCGAAACAATGAGCAGTTCTTC	CASSPRGRNNEQFF
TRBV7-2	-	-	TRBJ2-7	TGTGCCAGCAGCTTAGACAGGAGTCACGAGCAGTACTTC	CASSLDRSHEQYF
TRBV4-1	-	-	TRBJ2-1	TGCGCCAGCAGCCAAGATCCCCAAGCGGTCCGTTCGAATGAGCAGTTCTTC	CASSQDPQAVRSNEQFF
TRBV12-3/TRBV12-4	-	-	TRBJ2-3	TGTGCCAGCAGTTTCAGCGACACAGATACGCAGTATTTT	CASSFSDTDTQYF
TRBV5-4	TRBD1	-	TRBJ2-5	TGTGCCAGCAGCTTGGATGACAGGGAAGAGACCCAGTACTTC	CASSLDDREETQYF
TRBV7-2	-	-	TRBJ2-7	TGTGCCAGCAGCTTAACAGCCTCTACCCCCTACGAGCAGTACTTC	CASSLTASTPYEQYF
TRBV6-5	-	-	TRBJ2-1	TGTGCCAGCGGGCTTGCCAATGAGCAGTTCTTC	CASGLANEQFF